This TCR beta chain is from a study of blood T cells in healthy people across ages. Primers used in a second PCR of about 6 to 11 cycles were a sample-barcoded 5' primer and a J-beta primer mix. TCRdb independently ran MiXCR on the 5' RACE reads; one entry per CDR3 protein. The sample carries 600,000 or so distinct CDR3 sequences, roughly 30% recorded once. CDR3 length: 17 residues. Germline loops: CDR1 SEHNR, CDR2 FQNEAQ (reference sequence). V shed 2 bases and J 7 bases; nucleotides not matched to a gene: 14. The sample consisted of blood. The source is a woman older than 75 in good health. The chain couples TRBV7-9 to TRBJ2-1; 7 bases line up with TRBD2. Here the CDR3 reads CASSLLRRGGRGNEQFF. The CDR3 DNA sequence: TGTGCCAGCAGCTTACTTCGCCGCGGCGGGAGAGGGAATGAGCAGTTCTTC.